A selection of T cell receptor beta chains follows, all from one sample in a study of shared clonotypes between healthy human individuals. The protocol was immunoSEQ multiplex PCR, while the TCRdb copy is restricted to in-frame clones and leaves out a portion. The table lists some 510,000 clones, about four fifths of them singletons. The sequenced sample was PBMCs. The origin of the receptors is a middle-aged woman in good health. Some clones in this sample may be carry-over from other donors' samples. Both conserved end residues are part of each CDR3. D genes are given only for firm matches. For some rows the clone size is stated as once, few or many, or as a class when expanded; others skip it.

CDR3 protein: CAWETWWAFF; CDR3 DNA: TGTGCCTGGGAGACGTGGTGGGCTTTCTTT; D gene: .; clone size: few; J gene: TRBJ1-1; V gene: TRBV30
CDR3 protein: CASIGEGGPISGANVLTF; CDR3 DNA: TGTGCCAGCATCGGGGAGGGGGGCCCAATCTCTGGGGCCAACGTCCTGACTTTC; D gene: .; clone size: .; J gene: TRBJ2-6; V gene: TRBV2
CDR3 protein: CASSSGGRVQTVRELFF; CDR3 DNA: TGTGCCAGCAGCTCGGGGGGTCGAGTCCAAACCGTTCGGGAGCTGTTTTTT; D gene: TRBD2; clone size: .; J gene: TRBJ2-2; V gene: TRBV5-4
CDR3 protein: CASSPDRANYGYTF; CDR3 DNA: TGCGCCAGCAGCCCGGACAGGGCCAACTATGGCTACACCTTC; D gene: TRBD1; clone size: .; J gene: TRBJ1-2; V gene: TRBV5-1
CDR3 protein: CASSPLAGGPLDEQYF; CDR3 DNA: TGTGCCAGCTCACCACTGGCGGGAGGGCCTCTGGACGAGCAGTACTTC; D gene: TRBD2; clone size: .; J gene: TRBJ2-7; V gene: TRBV18
CDR3 protein: CASSRTENTEAFF; CDR3 DNA: TGTGCCAGCAGTCGAACAGAGAACACTGAAGCTTTCTTT; D gene: .; clone size: .; J gene: TRBJ1-1; V gene: TRBV27
CDR3 protein: CSVDSGHYEQYF; CDR3 DNA: TGCAGCGTTGATTCGGGACACTACGAGCAGTACTTC; D gene: .; clone size: .; J gene: TRBJ2-7; V gene: TRBV29-1
CDR3 protein: CASTERGDTQYF; CDR3 DNA: TGCGCCAGCACCGAGAGGGGGGATACGCAGTATTTT; D gene: .; clone size: .; J gene: TRBJ2-3; V gene: TRBV10-2
CDR3 protein: CASSLSRGVYNEQFF; CDR3 DNA: TGTGCCAGCAGTCTCTCACGAGGGGTTTACAATGAGCAGTTCTTC; D gene: .; clone size: .; J gene: TRBJ2-1; V gene: TRBV28
CDR3 protein: CASSLTGGPHEQYF; CDR3 DNA: TGTGCCAGCAGCTTAACAGGGGGCCCCCACGAGCAGTACTTC; D gene: TRBD1; clone size: .; J gene: TRBJ2-7; V gene: TRBV7-2
CDR3 protein: CAWQTNYGYTF; CDR3 DNA: TGTGCCTGGCAGACTAACTATGGCTACACCTTC; D gene: .; clone size: .; J gene: TRBJ1-2; V gene: TRBV30
CDR3 protein: CAGLGGMSHEQYF; CDR3 DNA: TGTGCCGGGTTAGGGGGGATGAGCCACGAGCAGTACTTC; D gene: .; clone size: .; J gene: TRBJ2-7; V gene: TRBV2
CDR3 protein: CASSYGASGSYEQYF; CDR3 DNA: TGTGCCAGCAGCTATGGGGCTAGCGGCTCCTACGAGCAGTACTTC; D gene: TRBD2; clone size: .; J gene: TRBJ2-7; V gene: TRBV5-6
CDR3 protein: CASSPAHSTDTQYF; CDR3 DNA: TGTGCCAGCAGCCCCGCACACAGCACAGATACGCAGTATTTT; D gene: .; clone size: .; J gene: TRBJ2-3; V gene: TRBV7-9
CDR3 protein: CASSLKDSLVGNTEAFF; CDR3 DNA: TGTGCCAGCAGCTTGAAGGACTCCCTAGTAGGTAACACTGAAGCTTTCTTT; D gene: .; clone size: .; J gene: TRBJ1-1; V gene: TRBV5-6
CDR3 protein: CASSMTLQETQYF; CDR3 DNA: TGTGCCAGTAGTATGACTCTTCAAGAGACCCAGTACTTC; D gene: .; clone size: .; J gene: TRBJ2-5; V gene: TRBV19
CDR3 protein: CASSEALPKFATNEKLFF; CDR3 DNA: TGTGCCAGCAGTGAAGCGCTCCCCAAATTTGCAACTAATGAAAAACTGTTTTTT; D gene: .; clone size: .; J gene: TRBJ1-4; V gene: TRBV2
CDR3 protein: CASNIQGAETQYF; CDR3 DNA: TGTGCCAGCAATATCCAGGGGGCCGAGACCCAGTACTTC; D gene: TRBD1; clone size: few; J gene: TRBJ2-5; V gene: TRBV19
CDR3 protein: CAIRGSGANVLTF; CDR3 DNA: TGTGCCATCAGAGGCTCTGGGGCCAACGTCCTGACTTTC; D gene: .; clone size: .; J gene: TRBJ2-6; V gene: TRBV10-3
CDR3 protein: CASSLGATGFEKLFF; CDR3 DNA: TGCGCCAGCAGCTTAGGAGCTACAGGGTTTGAAAAACTGTTTTTT; D gene: .; clone size: .; J gene: TRBJ1-4; V gene: TRBV5-1
CDR3 protein: CASSLIANEQFF; CDR3 DNA: TGTGCCAGCAGCTTAATAGCGAATGAGCAGTTCTTC; D gene: .; clone size: .; J gene: TRBJ2-1; V gene: TRBV7-2
CDR3 protein: CASSFRTSGSLNEQFF; CDR3 DNA: TGTGCCAGCAGCTTTAGGACTAGCGGGAGTCTCAATGAGCAGTTCTTC; D gene: TRBD2; clone size: .; J gene: TRBJ2-1; V gene: TRBV13
CDR3 protein: CASSLGLAVQYF; CDR3 DNA: TGTGCCAGCAGCTTAGGTCTGGCAGTTCAGTACTTC; D gene: .; clone size: .; J gene: TRBJ2-4; V gene: TRBV7-2
CDR3 protein: CASSLRGAPTDTQYF; CDR3 DNA: TGCGCCAGCAGCTTGCGGGGGGCGCCGACAGATACGCAGTATTTT; D gene: .; clone size: .; J gene: TRBJ2-3; V gene: TRBV5-1
CDR3 protein: CAWSVLEVGELFF; CDR3 DNA: TGTGCCTGGAGTGTACTAGAGGTCGGGGAGCTGTTTTTT; D gene: .; clone size: once; J gene: TRBJ2-2; V gene: TRBV30
CDR3 protein: CASSPGSGNTIYF; CDR3 DNA: TGTGCCAGCAGCCCCGGCTCTGGAAACACCATATATTTT; D gene: .; clone size: .; J gene: TRBJ1-3; V gene: TRBV5-6
CDR3 protein: CASSPTFLAGVPDTQYF; CDR3 DNA: TGTGCCAGCAGTCCGACCTTTCTAGCGGGAGTACCAGATACGCAGTATTTT; D gene: TRBD2; clone size: .; J gene: TRBJ2-3; V gene: TRBV27
CDR3 protein: CASSVRTPETGELFF; CDR3 DNA: TGTGCCAGCAGTGTCCGGACCCCGGAAACCGGGGAGCTGTTTTTT; D gene: .; clone size: .; J gene: TRBJ2-2; V gene: TRBV27
CDR3 protein: CASSLGDIQYF; CDR3 DNA: TGTGCCAGCAGTTTGGGGGACATTCAGTACTTC; D gene: .; clone size: .; J gene: TRBJ2-4; V gene: TRBV28
CDR3 protein: CAISDTRATNEKLFF; CDR3 DNA: TGTGCCATCAGTGATACAAGAGCAACTAATGAAAAACTGTTTTTT; D gene: .; clone size: .; J gene: TRBJ1-4; V gene: TRBV10-3
CDR3 protein: CAISERSSNQPQHF; CDR3 DNA: TGTGCCATCAGTGAGCGTAGTAGCAATCAGCCCCAGCATTTT; D gene: .; clone size: .; J gene: TRBJ1-5; V gene: TRBV10-3
CDR3 protein: CASSLTETGVLTEQYF; CDR3 DNA: TGTGCCAGCAGTTTAACCGAGACAGGGGTACTGACCGAGCAGTACTTC; D gene: TRBD1; clone size: .; J gene: TRBJ2-7; V gene: TRBV27
CDR3 protein: CASSQGYRGPYNEQFF; CDR3 DNA: TGCGCCAGCAGCCAAGGGTACAGGGGGCCCTACAATGAGCAGTTCTTC; D gene: TRBD1; clone size: .; J gene: TRBJ2-1; V gene: TRBV4-1
CDR3 protein: CASSYGQGYYGYTF; CDR3 DNA: TGTGCCAGCAGCTACGGACAGGGGTACTATGGCTACACCTTC; D gene: TRBD1; clone size: .; J gene: TRBJ1-2; V gene: TRBV25-1
CDR3 protein: CASSYSDQNTGELFF; CDR3 DNA: TGTGCCAGCAGTTATTCAGATCAGAACACCGGGGAGCTGTTTTTT; D gene: .; clone size: .; J gene: TRBJ2-2; V gene: TRBV6-6
CDR3 protein: CASSQGRTGPVAKNIQYF; CDR3 DNA: TGCGCCAGCAGCCAAGGGAGGACGGGCCCAGTGGCCAAAAACATTCAGTACTTC; D gene: .; clone size: .; J gene: TRBJ2-4; V gene: TRBV4-1
CDR3 protein: CASSRDRAGANVLTF; CDR3 DNA: TGTGCCAGTAGTAGGGACAGGGCTGGGGCCAACGTCCTGACTTTC; D gene: TRBD1; clone size: .; J gene: TRBJ2-6; V gene: TRBV19